The 16 T cell receptor beta chains reported below all come from one sample, sequenced in a study of blood T cell repertoires in COVID-19. Sequenced by immunoSEQ multiplex PCR; TCRdb stores in-frame clones only, minus some. The sample records 250,000 to 300,000 clones, roughly 86% being singletons. Sequencing used PBMCs or T cells enriched from blood (not recorded which). The receptor source for this set is a woman in her twenties or thirties who had recovered from COVID-19.

The V gene is TRBV4-3, the J gene TRBJ1-1; TRBD1 agrees at 8 bases. With V trimmed by 3 bases and J by 7 bases, 10 bases remained unmatched. In germline, CDR1 is LGHNA, CDR2 YSLEER. The CDR3 runs to 15 residues. Here the CDR3 DNA reads TGCGCCAGCAGCCAGAGAGTCCAGGGGGCTGGTGAAGCTTTCTTT. Protein sequence: CASSQRVQGAGEAFF.

In nucleotides, the CDR3 is TGTGCCAGCAGTTTAGGAGGGCAATCGGGACAGACCTACGAGCAGTACTTC. Protein product: CASSLGGQSGQTYEQYF. The V call is TRBV28, the J call TRBJ2-7, with a possible D match to TRBD1 (7 bases). Germline CDR1 MDHEN, CDR2 SYDVKM. Deletions cut 2 bases from V and 2 bases from J, with 19 bases between. The CDR3 has 17 amino acids.

The chain couples TRBV27 to TRBJ1-6; 9 bases match TRBD1. V dropped 6 bases and J dropped 8; count of bases not matched to a gene: 5. The length of the CDR3 is 14 residues. The germline V gene encodes CDR1 MNHEY and CDR2 SMNVEV (reference sequence). Here the CDR3 DNA reads TGTGCCAGCAGGATACAGGGGGCCCATTCACCCCTCCACTTT. This sequence encodes CASRIQGAHSPLHF.

This rearrangement joins TRBV18 to TRBJ1-1; D ambiguous. Per the germline V gene, CDR1 is KGHSH and CDR2 is LQKENI. The CDR3 totals 13 residues. V gave up 1 base and J gave up 1 base, with 4 bases separating them. CDR3 amino acids: CASSPQQNTEAFF. CDR3 nucleotides: TGTGCCAGCTCACCACAACAGAACACTGAAGCTTTCTTT.

The chain combines TRBV7-3 with TRBJ2-5, with 7 nucleotides matching TRBD1. Per the germline V gene, CDR1 is SGHTA and CDR2 is FQGTGA. The V gene end was trimmed by 2 bases and the J gene end by 7 bases; junction bases not matched to a gene: 28. This CDR3 has 21 amino acids. The CDR3 DNA reads TGTGCCAGCAGCTTAGGGGCAGACGCGCGACAGGGTTCCTCGAACCGGACGACCCAGTACTTC. Amino acids: CASSLGADARQGSSNRTTQYF.

This rearrangement joins TRBV6-5 to TRBJ2-1; 11 positions match TRBD1. The CDR3 sequence is 15 residues long. J lost 7 bases, V lost 8 bases, and 10 bases had no gene match. Germline CDR1 is MNHEY and CDR2 is SVGAGI. The CDR3, as DNA: TGTGCCAGCCTCCGGGACAGGGGGTTTGTGAATGAGCAGTTCTTC. It specifies CASLRDRGFVNEQFF.

The chain employs TRBV28 and TRBJ2-3; a possible D gene is TRBD2 (6 bases). Germline CDR1 and CDR2: MDHEN and SYDVKM. Trimming removed 3 bases at V and 4 bases at J, with 14 bases between. This CDR3 has 15 amino acids. CDR3 bases: TGTGCCAGCAGTTTGGGCGGGGATGCTGCAGATACGCAGTATTTT. It is translated as CASSLGGDAADTQYF.

V gene TRBV6-6 combines with J gene TRBJ2-7, with 7 bases that match TRBD1. This CDR3 region has 14 residues. Trimming cost V 2 bases and J 3 bases; bases outside gene matches: 4. The germline V gene has CDR1 MNHNY and CDR2 SVGAGI (reference sequence). For the CDR3, the DNA is TGTGCCAGCAGTTACCAGGGGACAGACTACGAGCAGTACTTC. This gives the protein CASSYQGTDYEQYF.

This chain joins TRBV24-1 and TRBJ2-5; 7 bases are a match to TRBD1. Trimming removed 2 bases from V and 3 bases from J; junction bases left unmatched: 11. The CDR3 runs to 17 residues. From germline, CDR1 is KGHDR and CDR2 SFDVKD. The CDR3 nucleotides are TGTGCCACCAGTGATTCTGGCCCAGGCAGGGGGAAAGAGACCCAGTACTTC. This sequence encodes CATSDSGPGRGKETQYF.

The CDR3 bases are TGTGCCAGCAGACAGGGGAGAGCCTACAATGAGCAGTTCTTC. This translates into CASRQGRAYNEQFF. J is TRBJ2-1 and V is TRBV6-6; TRBD1 agrees at 7 bases. V lost 6 bases to trimming and J lost 2 bases; unmatched junction nucleotides: 4. CDR3 size: 14 residues. Looked up from germline, CDR1 is MNHNY and CDR2 is SVGAGI (reference sequence).

V is TRBV7-2 and J is TRBJ1-2; D is unclear. Germline V lookup: CDR1 SGHTA, CDR2 FQGNSA. V shed 5 bases and J shed 4 bases, with 14 bases lying between them. The CDR3 covers 14 residues. CDR3 amino acids: CASSTRTGTYGYTF. The CDR3 DNA sequence: TGTGCCAGCAGCACTAGGACGGGCACCTATGGCTACACCTTC. Based on the CDR3 plus reference TRBV7-2 and TRBJ1-2, the full variable domain is GAGVSQSPSNKVTEKGKDVELRCDPISGHTALYWYRQSLGQGLEFLIYFQGNSAPDKSGLPSDRFSAERTGGSVSTLTIQRTQQEDSAVYLCASSTRTGTYGYTFGSGTRLTVV.

V and J are TRBV5-6 and TRBJ2-2; maybe TRBD1 (6 bases). This CDR3 comprises 15 residues. Trimming removed 4 bases from V and 5 bases from J, with 15 bases in between. Per the germline V gene, CDR1 is SGHDT and CDR2 is YYEEEE. The CDR3 bases are TGTGCCAGCAGCCCCAGGGGTTTATGGACCGGGGAGCTGTTTTTT. Translation: CASSPRGLWTGELFF.

This clone was recorded only once. J is TRBJ1-2 and V is TRBV27; TRBD1 agrees at 10 bases. CDR3 length: 16 residues. In germline, CDR1 is MNHEY, CDR2 SMNVEV (reference sequence). J lost 2 bases, V lost 6 bases, and 9 bases had no gene match. The CDR3, as DNA: TGTGCCAGCAGCTTCGCTGGACAGGGGGTGAACTATGGCTACACCTTC. Protein sequence: CASSFAGQGVNYGYTF.

The chain is built from TRBV28 and TRBJ1-5; 8 bases map to TRBD1. The junction had 7 bases not matched to a gene; V was cut back by 6 bases and J by 3 bases. Germline lookup yields CDR1 MDHEN and CDR2 SYDVKM. The CDR3 is made up of 15 amino acids. The CDR3 DNA reads TGTGCCAGCAGCTCGGGACAGGCGATCAATCAGCCCCAGCATTTT. Protein: CASSSGQAINQPQHF.

This chain uses TRBV5-6 with TRBJ2-7; D possibly corresponds to TRBD2 (5 bases). Germline loops: CDR1 SGHDT, CDR2 YYEEEE. The V end lost 3 bases, the J end lost 5 bases, and 21 bases lay between the germline ends. The CDR3 consists of 16 residues. CDR3 in amino acids: CASSWRGPRGRHEQYF. CDR3 nucleotide sequence: TGTGCCAGCAGCTGGAGAGGGCCACGGGGTCGCCACGAGCAGTACTTC.

This chain connects TRBV2 to TRBJ1-2, with D unclear. V was shortened by 4 bases and J by 4 bases, with 10 bases between the two germline ends. CDR1 and CDR2 (germline): SNHLY, FYNNEI. CDR3 length: 13 amino acids. The CDR3 spells CASSAGVSYGYTF. The CDR3 DNA sequence: TGTGCCAGCAGTGCGGGAGTTTCCTATGGCTACACCTTC.